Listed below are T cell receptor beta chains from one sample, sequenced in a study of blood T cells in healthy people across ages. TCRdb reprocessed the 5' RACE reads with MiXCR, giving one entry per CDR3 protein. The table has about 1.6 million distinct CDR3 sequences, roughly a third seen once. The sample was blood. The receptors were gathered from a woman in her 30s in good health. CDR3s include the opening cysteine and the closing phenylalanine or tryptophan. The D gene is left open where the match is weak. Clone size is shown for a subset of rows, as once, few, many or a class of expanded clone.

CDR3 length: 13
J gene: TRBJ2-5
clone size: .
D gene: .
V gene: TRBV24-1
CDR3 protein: CATSVGGQETQYF
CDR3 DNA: TGTGCCACCAGTGTAGGAGGGCAAGAGACCCAGTACTTC

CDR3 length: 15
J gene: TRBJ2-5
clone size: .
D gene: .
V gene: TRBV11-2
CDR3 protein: CASSLVGTPQETQYF
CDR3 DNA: TGTGCCAGCAGCTTAGTTGGGACCCCCCAAGAGACCCAGTACTTC

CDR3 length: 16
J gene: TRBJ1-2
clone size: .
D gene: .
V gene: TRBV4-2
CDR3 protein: CASSQDSSGGLYGYTF
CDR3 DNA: TGTGCCAGCAGCCAAGACAGCAGCGGGGGACTCTATGGCTACACCTTC

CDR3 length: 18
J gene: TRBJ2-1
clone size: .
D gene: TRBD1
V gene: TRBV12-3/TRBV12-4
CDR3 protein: CASSLTGEGSSSYNEQFF
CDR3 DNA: TGTGCCAGCAGTCTGACAGGGGAAGGGTCGAGCTCCTACAATGAGCAGTTCTTC

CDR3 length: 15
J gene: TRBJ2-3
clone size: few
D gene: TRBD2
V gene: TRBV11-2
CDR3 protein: CASSPLGGTTDTQYF
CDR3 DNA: TGTGCCAGCAGCCCCCTGGGGGGGACCACAGATACGCAGTATTTT

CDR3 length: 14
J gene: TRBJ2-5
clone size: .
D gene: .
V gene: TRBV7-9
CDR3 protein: CASSPFKSEETQYF
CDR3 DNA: TGTGCCAGCAGCCCATTTAAGTCGGAAGAGACCCAGTACTTC

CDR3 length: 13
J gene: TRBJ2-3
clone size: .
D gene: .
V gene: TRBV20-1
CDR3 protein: CSAKGGGSDTQYF
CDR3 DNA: TGCAGTGCAAAGGGGGGGGGCTCAGATACGCAGTATTTT

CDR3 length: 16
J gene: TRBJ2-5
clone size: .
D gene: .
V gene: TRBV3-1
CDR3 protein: CASSQDLGDLPETQYF
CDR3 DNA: TGTGCCAGCAGCCAAGATTTGGGGGACCTTCCAGAGACCCAGTACTTC

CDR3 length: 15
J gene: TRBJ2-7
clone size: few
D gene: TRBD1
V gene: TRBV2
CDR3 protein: CASSRRDRNSYEQYF
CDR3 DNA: TGTGCCAGCAGCCGGAGGGACAGGAACTCCTACGAGCAGTACTTC

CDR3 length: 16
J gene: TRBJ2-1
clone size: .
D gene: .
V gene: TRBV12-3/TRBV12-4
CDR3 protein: CASSLINWQVKGEQFF
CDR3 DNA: TGTGCCAGCAGCTTAATAAACTGGCAGGTTAAAGGTGAGCAGTTCTTC

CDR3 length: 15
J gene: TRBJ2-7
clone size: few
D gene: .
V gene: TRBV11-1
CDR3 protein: CASRERRSGPYEQYF
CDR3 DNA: TGTGCCAGCAGAGAACGACGGAGTGGCCCCTACGAGCAGTACTTC

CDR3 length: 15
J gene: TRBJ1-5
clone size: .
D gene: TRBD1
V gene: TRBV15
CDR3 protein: CATSTGQGIYQPQHF
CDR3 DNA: TGTGCCACCAGCACGGGACAGGGGATTTATCAGCCCCAGCATTTT

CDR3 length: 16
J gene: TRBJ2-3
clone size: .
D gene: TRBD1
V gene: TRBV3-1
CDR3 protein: CASSAGRGHYTDTQYF
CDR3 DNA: TGTGCCAGCAGCGCGGGCAGGGGGCACTACACAGATACGCAGTATTTT

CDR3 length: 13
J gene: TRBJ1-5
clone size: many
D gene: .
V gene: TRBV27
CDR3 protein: CASSLGGGQPQHF
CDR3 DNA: TGTGCCAGCAGTTTAGGAGGGGGACAGCCCCAGCATTTT

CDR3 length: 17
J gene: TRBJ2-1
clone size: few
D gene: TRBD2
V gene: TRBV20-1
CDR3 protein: CSADPVLAGGEYNEQFF
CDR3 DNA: TGCAGTGCTGACCCCGTATTAGCGGGGGGGGAATACAATGAGCAGTTCTTC

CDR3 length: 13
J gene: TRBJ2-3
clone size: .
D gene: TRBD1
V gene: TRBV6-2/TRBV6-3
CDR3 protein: CATYRGRTDTQYF
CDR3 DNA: TGTGCCACGTACAGGGGGCGCACAGATACGCAGTATTTT

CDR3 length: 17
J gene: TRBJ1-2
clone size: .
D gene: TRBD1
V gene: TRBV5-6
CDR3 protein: CASSLLRQGIFSDGYTF
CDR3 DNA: TGTGCCAGCAGCTTGCTTAGACAGGGGATATTTTCGGATGGCTACACCTTC

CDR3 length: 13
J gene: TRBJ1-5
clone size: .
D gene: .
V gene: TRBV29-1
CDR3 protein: CSVLWTADQPQHF
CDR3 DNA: TGCAGCGTTTTGTGGACAGCTGATCAGCCCCAGCATTTT

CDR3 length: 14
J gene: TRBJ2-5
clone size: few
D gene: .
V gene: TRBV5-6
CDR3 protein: CASSLVFSQETQYF
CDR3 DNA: TGTGCCAGCAGCTTGGTGTTCAGCCAAGAGACCCAGTACTTC

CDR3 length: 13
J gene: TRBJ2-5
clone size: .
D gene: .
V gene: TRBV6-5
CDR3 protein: CASSYSRGETQYF
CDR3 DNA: TGTGCCAGCAGTTACTCAAGAGGGGAGACCCAGTACTTC

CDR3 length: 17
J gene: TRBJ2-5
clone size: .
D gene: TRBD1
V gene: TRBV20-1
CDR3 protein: CSARGTGGPNRSREQYF
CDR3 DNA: TGCAGTGCTAGGGGGACAGGGGGTCCAAATAGATCTAGAGAGCAGTACTTC

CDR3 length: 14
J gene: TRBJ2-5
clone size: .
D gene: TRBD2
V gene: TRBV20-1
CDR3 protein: CSAIKSGAGETQYF
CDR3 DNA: TGCAGCGCTATAAAGAGCGGGGCGGGAGAGACCCAGTACTTC

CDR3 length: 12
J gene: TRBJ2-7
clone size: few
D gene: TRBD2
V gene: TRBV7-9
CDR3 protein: CCLAGFYNEQYF
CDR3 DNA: TGTTGTCTAGCGGGATTTTACAATGAGCAGTACTTC

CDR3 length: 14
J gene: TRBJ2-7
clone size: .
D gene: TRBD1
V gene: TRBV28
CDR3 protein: CASRERDRVHEQYF
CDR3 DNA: TGTGCCAGCAGAGAGCGGGACAGGGTCCACGAGCAGTACTTC

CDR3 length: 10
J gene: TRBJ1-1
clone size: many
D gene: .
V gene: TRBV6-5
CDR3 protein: CASAGTEAFF
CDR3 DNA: TGTGCCAGCGCTGGCACTGAAGCTTTCTTT

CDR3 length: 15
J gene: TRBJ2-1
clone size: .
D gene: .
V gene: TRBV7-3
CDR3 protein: CASSSTRAGSNEQFF
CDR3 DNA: TGTGCCAGCAGCTCGACTAGGGCTGGCTCGAATGAGCAGTTCTTC

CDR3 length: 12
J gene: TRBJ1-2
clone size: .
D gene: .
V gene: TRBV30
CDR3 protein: CAWSSMVDGYTF
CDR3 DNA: TGTGCCTGGAGTTCTATGGTGGATGGCTACACCTTC

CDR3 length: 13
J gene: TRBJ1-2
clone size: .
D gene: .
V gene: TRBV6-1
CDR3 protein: CASSEGNRVGYTF
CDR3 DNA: TGTGCCAGCAGTGAAGGGAACAGGGTTGGCTACACCTTC

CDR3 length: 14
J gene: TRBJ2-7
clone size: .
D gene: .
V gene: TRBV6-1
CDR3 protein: CASFARGTTYEQYF
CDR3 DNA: TGTGCCAGTTTTGCTAGGGGGACCACCTACGAGCAGTACTTC

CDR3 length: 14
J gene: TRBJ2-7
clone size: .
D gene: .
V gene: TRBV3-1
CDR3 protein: CTSSPIMGKHEQYF
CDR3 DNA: TGTACCAGCAGCCCGATCATGGGAAAACACGAGCAGTACTTC

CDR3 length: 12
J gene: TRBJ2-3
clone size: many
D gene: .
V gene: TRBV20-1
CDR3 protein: CSARGRPPPQYF
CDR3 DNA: TGCAGTGCTAGGGGACGACCCCCCCCGCAGTATTTT

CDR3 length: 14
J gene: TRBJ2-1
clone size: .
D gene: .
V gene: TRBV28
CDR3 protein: CASTSAGWGNEQFF
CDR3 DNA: TGTGCCAGCACCTCGGCAGGGTGGGGGAATGAGCAGTTCTTC

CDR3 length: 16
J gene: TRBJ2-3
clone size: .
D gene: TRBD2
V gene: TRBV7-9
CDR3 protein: CASSSSRWRGTDTQYF
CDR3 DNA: TGTGCCAGCAGCTCGTCTCGTTGGCGGGGGACAGATACGCAGTATTTT

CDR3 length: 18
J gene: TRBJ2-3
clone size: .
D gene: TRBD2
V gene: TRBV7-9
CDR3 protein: CASSLPNLAGGRTDTQYF
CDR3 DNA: TGTGCCAGCAGCTTACCCAACTTAGCGGGAGGGAGGACAGATACGCAGTATTTT

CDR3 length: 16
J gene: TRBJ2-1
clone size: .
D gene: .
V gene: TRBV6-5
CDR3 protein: CASSYSEGPFDDEQFF
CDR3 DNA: TGTGCCAGCAGTTACTCCGAGGGACCATTCGACGATGAGCAGTTCTTC

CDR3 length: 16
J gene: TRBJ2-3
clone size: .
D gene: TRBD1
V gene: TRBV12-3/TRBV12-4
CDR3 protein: CASSFGTGRDTDTQYF
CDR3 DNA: TGTGCCAGCAGTTTTGGGACAGGGAGAGACACAGATACGCAGTATTTT

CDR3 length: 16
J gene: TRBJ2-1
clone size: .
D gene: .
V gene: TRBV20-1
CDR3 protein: CSARSLDPLYGNEQFF
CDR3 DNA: TGCAGTGCTAGGTCCCTCGACCCCCTCTACGGCAATGAGCAGTTCTTC

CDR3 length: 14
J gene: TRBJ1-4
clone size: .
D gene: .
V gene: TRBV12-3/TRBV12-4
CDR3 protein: CASRPVAANEKLFF
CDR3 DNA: TGTGCCAGCAGGCCGGTAGCGGCTAATGAAAAACTGTTTTTT

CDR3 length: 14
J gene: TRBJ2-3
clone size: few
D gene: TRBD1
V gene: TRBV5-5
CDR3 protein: CASSFSRDRGTQYF
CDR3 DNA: TGTGCCAGCAGCTTTAGTAGGGACAGGGGTACGCAGTATTTT

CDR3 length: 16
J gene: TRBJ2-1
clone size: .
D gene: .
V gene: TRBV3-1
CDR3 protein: CASSQGAGGFYNEQFF
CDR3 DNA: TGTGCCAGCAGCCAAGGTGCAGGGGGGTTCTACAATGAGCAGTTCTTC

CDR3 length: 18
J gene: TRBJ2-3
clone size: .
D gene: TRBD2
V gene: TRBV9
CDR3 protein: CASGETSLAGGNTGTQYF
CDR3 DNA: TGTGCCAGCGGCGAGACCTCCCTAGCGGGAGGGAACACAGGTACGCAGTATTTT